These 7 T cell receptor beta chains came from one sample sequenced in a study of vaccination and CD4 T cells after COVID-19. Cultured CD4+ T cells had their DNA profiled by the Oncomine TCR Beta short-read assay. A single record per CDR3 protein comes from TCRdb applying MiXCR to the PCR reads. The repertoire holds 15,000 to 20,000 distinct CDR3 sequences, with approximately 40% as singletons. Specified treatment: approximately 11-day PBMC culture with coronavirus spike peptide pools or control peptides (ViraFEST assay). Their antigens remain unidentified. This sample comprised CD4+ T cells from blood, cultured in vitro, obtained after SARS-CoV-2 vaccination. These receptors all come from a human donor who had recovered from COVID-19.

The chain couples TRBV29-1 to TRBJ1-1; perhaps TRBD1 as D (5 bases). V gave up 1 base and J gave up 10 bases, with 10 bases separating them. CDR3 size: 11 residues. Germline lookup yields CDR1 SQVTM and CDR2 ANQGSEA. The CDR3 protein is CSVEGDRGAFF. The DNA for the CDR3 is TGCAGCGTTGAAGGGGACCGAGGAGCTTTCTTT.

This clonotype was counted a few times. This chain connects TRBV20-1 to TRBJ1-1; D is uncertain. Germline V gene sequence: CDR1 DFQATT, CDR2 SNEGSKA (reference sequence). With 0 bases removed from V and 5 bases from J, the gap between germline ends came to 13 bases. The CDR3 contains 14 residues. This CDR3 is CSAREFRGLTEAFF. The CDR3 region has the DNA TGCAGTGCTAGAGAGTTTAGAGGGTTGACTGAAGCTTTCTTT.

The sample holds a few counts of this clonotype. V usage is TRBV28 and J usage is TRBJ1-2, with 9 bases matching TRBD1. Trimming took 2 bases from V and 4 from J; bases not matched to a gene: 11. Germline V CDR1 and CDR2: MDHEN, SYDVKM. CDR3 length: 17 amino acids. This chain's CDR3 is CASSLGPPGQGVYGYTF. DNA for the CDR3: TGTGCCAGCAGTTTAGGCCCCCCGGGACAGGGAGTCTATGGCTACACCTTC.

The rearrangement links TRBV20-1 to TRBJ1-3; unclear D gene. The CDR3 runs 16 residues. Germline V gene data show CDR1 as DFQATT and CDR2 as SNEGSKA (reference sequence). V was shortened by 0 bases and J by 0 bases, with 12 bases between the two germline ends. CDR3 in DNA: TGCAGTGCTAGAGATTCGAGACCAAGCTCTGGAAACACCATATATTTT. This codes for CSARDSRPSSGNTIYF.

The rearrangement links TRBV19 to TRBJ1-2, with D possibly being TRBD1 (6 bases). This CDR3 has 13 amino acids. Looked up from germline, CDR1 is LNHDA and CDR2 is SQIVND (reference sequence). V was trimmed by 6 bases and J by 6 bases, leaving 14 bases between them. The CDR3: CASSFGQRDGYTF. CDR3 DNA: TGTGCCAGTAGCTTCGGACAGAGGGATGGCTACACCTTC.

The chain links TRBV28 to TRBJ1-2; tentative D call: TRBD1 (6 bases). Deletions cut 4 bases from V and 5 bases from J, with 14 bases between. The germline gives CDR1 MDHEN, CDR2 SYDVKM. This CDR3 spans 14 amino acids. CDR3 bases: TGTGCCAGCAGTTCTGGGGGGCGGTGGTATGGCTACACCTTC. It is translated as CASSSGGRWYGYTF.

This rearrangement joins TRBV24-1 to TRBJ2-4, with a weak D call TRBD2 (6 bases). This CDR3 has 13 residues. CDR1 and CDR2 (germline): KGHDR, SFDVKD. V was shortened by 9 bases and J by 1 base, with 9 bases between the two germline ends. The CDR3 loop reads CATAGGAKNIQYF. DNA of the CDR3: TGTGCCACCGCCGGGGGTGCCAAAAACATTCAGTACTTC.